This T cell receptor beta chain is from a study of T cell responses to AZD1222 COVID-19 vaccine. CDR3 length equals 13 residues. V shed 5 bases and J shed 0 bases, with 8 bases lying between them. The germline V gene has CDR1 SGHTA and CDR2 FQGTGA. Using immunoSEQ multiplex PCR, the repertoire was profiled, and TCRdb retains in-frame clones only, with some absent. Seen here are more than 100,000 clones, less than 90% observed once, and the top ten hold roughly a tenth. This clone was recorded once. The chain links TRBV7-3 to TRBJ2-7; D unresolved. This specimen was peripheral blood, taken on day 0 of AZD1222 vaccination. The sequence was collected from an adult in good health. CDR3 amino acids: CASSPSPSYEQYF. The DNA for the CDR3 is TGTGCCAGCAGCCCAAGCCCCTCCTACGAGCAGTACTTC.